This passage covers 28 T cell receptor beta chains from one sample sequenced in a study of tumor-infiltrating lymphocytes in primary liver carcinoma. Researchers generated TCR beta cDNA from roughly 510 ng of total RNA, relying on a constant-region primer. What produced the TCR beta libraries was three nested multiplex PCR rounds using slightly modified ARM-PCR. The opening two PCR rounds, approximately 10 cycles each, paired TRBV1-TRBV30 forward primers with a C-beta reverse primer. TCRdb processed the multiplex PCR reads anew with MiXCR; each CDR3 protein has one entry. The repertoire holds about 310,000 distinct CDR3 sequences, approximately 58% seen once, with more than 15% in the top ten. Unsorted whole blood supplied the blood RNA, and germline DNA was isolated too. The sample was peripheral blood. The receptors shown here come from a woman aged 25 to 39 with primary liver carcinoma and hepatitis B virus infection.

A remark on this clonotype: This clone may be a read error of a much larger clone one base away. V gene TRBV4-1 combines with J gene TRBJ1-1; D possibly corresponds to TRBD1 (5 bases). The germline CDR1 and CDR2 sequences are MGHRA and YSYEKL. This CDR3 is built from 15 residues. The CDR3 loop is CASSHDRTANTETFF. CDR3 coding DNA: TGCGCCAGCAGTCACGACAGAACAGCGAACACTGAAACTTTCTTT.

This clonotype was found a few times. The CDR3 coding sequence is TGCGCCAGCAGCCAAGACGGCGCTTCACGGGGCTACACCTTC. This gives the protein CASSQDGASRGYTF. This chain uses TRBV4-3 with TRBJ1-2; D is unclear. V was pared by 0 bases and J by 8 bases, with 13 bases between. This CDR3 has 14 amino acids. CDR1 LGHNA and CDR2 YSLEER come from the germline V gene.

Concerning this clonotype itself: The germline gene is not matched at one end of the junction; a read error may be the cause. J is TRBJ2-7 and V is TRBV6-1; D possibly corresponds to TRBD1 (6 bases). CDR3 size: 15 residues. Looked up from germline, CDR1 is MNHNS and CDR2 is SASEGT. CDR3 loop: CTSGEETRGSYEQYF. The CDR3 bases are TGTACCAGCGGTGAAGAGACAAGGGGGTCCTACGAGCAGTACTTC.

This chain joins TRBV12-3 or TRBV12-4 and TRBJ2-2; TRBD1 is a possible D gene (6 bases). The CDR3 extends over 14 amino acids. The germline V and J ends were trimmed by 6 bases and 3 bases, with 11 bases remaining between them. CDR3 protein: CASRDRSYTGELFF. The DNA for the CDR3 is TGTGCCAGCAGGGACAGAAGTTACACCGGGGAGCTGTTTTTT.

This clonotype was observed a few times. V gene TRBV12-3 or TRBV12-4 combines with J gene TRBJ2-3; D may be TRBD2 (5 bases). The CDR3 covers 17 residues. V was pared by 4 bases and J by 4 bases, with 21 bases between. The CDR3 is CASSSPPTRTRPDTQYF. CDR3 DNA: TGTGCCAGCAGTTCGCCCCCTACTAGAACCCGACCAGATACGCAGTATTTT.

About this clonotype itself: This may stem from a read error, because a much larger clone lies one nucleotide away. The J gene is TRBJ2-1, the V gene TRBV4-2, with D maybe TRBD1 (6 bases). The CDR3 consists of 15 residues. Deletions cut 0 bases from V and 2 bases from J, with 8 bases between. Looked up from germline, CDR1 is LGHNA and CDR2 is YNFKEQ. CDR3 residues: CASSQDTGTYNEQFF. The CDR3 DNA reads TGTGCCAGCAGCCAAGACACAGGGACCTACAATGAGCAGTTCTTC.

Notes on this clonotype: A much larger clone is a single base away; this may be a read error. Because the CDR3 is missing its conserved closing phenylalanine or tryptophan, this is likely a read error. V and J are TRBV6-1 and TRBJ1-5, with 8 bases lining up with TRBD1. V was pared by 4 bases and J by 6 bases, with 8 bases of the junction left unmatched. The CDR3 has 15 residues. Germline V gene lookup returns CDR1 MNHNS and CDR2 SASEGT. CDR3 DNA sequence: TGTGCCAGCAGTGTCGGGACAGGTTTTACTCAGCCCCAGCATTTA. Its protein product is CASSVGTGFTQPQHL.

On this clonotype itself: At one boundary the junction diverges from the germline segment, which might be a read error. The chain uses TRBV11-1 and TRBJ2-1; TRBD1 matches at 8 bases. The CDR3 runs to 16 residues. Germline CDR1 and CDR2: SGHAT and FQDESV (reference sequence). The CDR3 DNA sequence: TGTACCAGCAGCCCCCAGACAGGGGAGATCTACAATGAGCAGTCCTTC. It is translated as CTSSPQTGEIYNEQSF.

Turning to this clonotype: A read error may be the cause here, since a much bigger clone is one base away. V gene TRBV6-6 combines with J gene TRBJ1-1; no clear D gene. Germline values: CDR1 MNHNY, CDR2 SVGAGI (reference sequence). CDR3 length: 12 amino acids. The CDR3 DNA follows: TGTGTCAGCAGTTACGTTAGCTCTGAAGCTTTCTTT. Amino acid sequence: CVSSYVSSEAFF.

The J gene is TRBJ2-7, the V gene TRBV9; D not certain. CDR1 is SGDLS, CDR2 YYNGEE, per germline. Trimming removed 4 bases at V and 0 bases at J, with 14 bases between. This CDR3 has 15 residues. CDR3 DNA: TGTGCCAGCAGCCCAGAAGCGACCTTCTCCTACGAGCAGTACTTC. Translation gives CASSPEATFSYEQYF.

Concerning this clonotype: It may be a read error: a sequence one base away is much more abundant. V and J are TRBV11-3 and TRBJ2-7; possible D gene TRBD2, 7 bases. Trimming took 8 bases from V and 4 from J, leaving 21 bases between them. The germline gives CDR1 SGHNT, CDR2 YENEEA. There are 15 residues in the CDR3. CDR3 region: CASDGGAGPSYEQYF. CDR3 nucleotides: TGTGCCAGCGATGGGGGGGCGGGACCTTCGTACGAGCAGTACTTC.

This clonotype appeared a single time. The junction does not match germline at one end; this may be a read error. CDR3 loop: CAGSTLRTPNTEAFF. The CDR3 DNA is TGTGCCGGCAGCACATTAAGGACACCGAACACAGAAGCTTTCTTT. The rearrangement uses TRBV5-4 and TRBJ1-1, with TRBD1 as a possible D gene (5 bases). This CDR3 has 15 amino acids. CDR1 is SGHNT, CDR2 YYREEE, per germline (reference sequence). Full variable domain (missing parts from reference TRBV5-4 and TRBJ1-1): ETGVTQSPTHLIKTRGQQVTLRCSSQSGHNTVSWYQQALGQGPQFIFQYYREEENGRGNFPPRFSGLQFPNYSSELNVNALELDDSALYLCAGSTLRTPNTEAFFGQGTRLTVV.

The chain has TRBV4-2 and TRBJ2-2; D ambiguous. CDR3 length: 12 residues. The V gene lost 11 bases and the J gene lost 3 bases, with 10 bases spanning the gap. In germline, CDR1 is LGHNA, CDR2 YNFKEQ. The CDR3 coding sequence is TGTGCCTCCAAGGGCGACACCGGGGAGCTGTTTTTT. Protein: CASKGDTGELFF.

Remarks on this clonotype: Sequence at one end of the junction differs from germline and may be a read error. The chain has TRBV11-2 and TRBJ2-3; 11 bases line up with TRBD2. The CDR3 loop spans 16 amino acids. Germline V CDR1 and CDR2: SGHAT, FQNNGV. The CDR3 sequence: CASSLGTSGPTDTRYF. For the CDR3, the DNA is TGTGCCAGCAGCTTAGGGACTAGCGGGCCCACAGATACGCGGTATTTT.

The chain employs TRBV5-1 and TRBJ2-3; D unresolved. V shed 8 bases and J shed 2 bases, with 15 bases lying between them. Germline V gene lookup returns CDR1 SGHRS and CDR2 YFSETQ. The CDR3 is 14 residues long. The CDR3: CASSRQSDTDTQYF. The CDR3 DNA reads as TGCGCCAGTAGCCGCCAAAGCGACACAGATACGCAGTATTTT.

This clonotype occurred a few times. The chain recombines TRBV13 with TRBJ1-2; 8 bases align to TRBD1. V dropped 5 bases and J dropped 7; count of bases not matched to a gene: 18. CDR3 length: 17 amino acids. Germline V CDR1 and CDR2: PRHDT, FYEKMQ (reference sequence). CDR3 residues: CASSQRTLRDRTPGYTF. CDR3 sequence (DNA): TGTGCCAGCAGCCAACGCACCCTCCGGGACAGGACCCCTGGCTACACCTTC.

The chain is built from TRBV5-4 and TRBJ2-3; no clear D. Germline V gene data show CDR1 as SGHNT and CDR2 as YYREEE (reference sequence). Deletions cut 0 bases from V and 3 bases from J, with 8 bases between. This CDR3 region has 14 residues. The CDR3 DNA reads as TGTGCCAGCAGCTTGGCCTGGACGACAGATACGCAGTATTTT. As protein: CASSLAWTTDTQYF.

This chain connects TRBV28 to TRBJ2-1, with unresolved D. Germline-derived CDR1 and CDR2 are MDHEN and SYDVKM. The CDR3 is 11 residues long. The V and J ends lost 3 bases and 10 bases respectively, with 7 bases between them. CDR3 residues: CASSLINEQFF. CDR3 sequence (DNA): TGTGCCAGCAGTTTGATCAACGAGCAGTTCTTC.

The V gene is TRBV18, the J gene TRBJ2-3; the match to TRBD1 covers 8 bases. Germline V gene sequence: CDR1 KGHSH, CDR2 LQKENI. V trimming: 3 bases; J trimming: 2 bases; junction bases outside the gene matches: 4. The CDR3 has 15 amino acids. In nucleotides, the CDR3 is TGTGCCAGCTCACCCCGGGACAGGATCACAGATACGCAGTATTTT. Amino acid sequence: CASSPRDRITDTQYF.

As for this clonotype: Because the CDR3 is missing its conserved closing phenylalanine or tryptophan, this is likely a read error. The V and J genes are TRBV6-2 or TRBV6-3 and TRBJ2-7, with 7 bases identical to TRBD2. This CDR3 has 12 amino acids. V lost 6 bases and J lost 6; bases outside the gene matches: 5. CDR1 is MNHEY, CDR2 SVGEGT, per germline. The DNA for the CDR3 is TGTGCCAGCAGAGTCGGGGGGAGCGAGCAGTACTTA. Amino acids: CASRVGGSEQYL.

Notes on this clonotype: The CDR3 carries no conserved terminal phenylalanine or tryptophan, so it likely arises from a read error. No DNA is shown, since the ends of the CDR3 on it are uncertain; the CDR3 is the one TCRdb lists. The V call is TRBV28, the J call TRBJ2-7; TRBD1 was called by the table and not checked on the DNA. The V gene's germline CDR1 is MDHEN and CDR2 SYDVKM. The CDR3 is 12 residues long, ends included. CDR3 amino acids: CATNPDRGEGYL.

This clonotype was counted ten times or more. This chain links TRBV4-3 with TRBJ2-7; TRBD2 matches 7 bases. The V segment lost 0 bases and the J segment 2 bases; nucleotides outside the gene matches: 7. Germline V gene data show CDR1 as LGHNA and CDR2 as YSLEER. The CDR3 extends over 16 amino acids. CDR3 in amino acids: CASSQEVGRVPYEQYF. The CDR3 nucleotides are TGCGCCAGCAGCCAAGAAGTGGGGAGGGTCCCCTACGAGCAGTACTTC.

With respect to this clonotype: A much larger clonotype is one base distant, so this may be a read error. Here the CDR3 omits its conserved ending phenylalanine or tryptophan, so a read error is the likely source. The chain recombines TRBV5-6 with TRBJ2-1; 14 bases line up with TRBD2. Germline V gene data show CDR1 as SGHDT and CDR2 as YYEEEE. The V segment lost 4 bases and the J segment 4 bases; nucleotides outside the gene matches: 7. The CDR3 runs 17 residues. The CDR3 region has the DNA TGTGCCAGCAGCCGTCGGAGGACTAGCGGGAGGTACAATGAGCAGTTCCTC. Amino acid sequence: CASSRRRTSGRYNEQFL.

This chain joins TRBV30 and TRBJ2-7, with a possible D match to TRBD2 (6 bases). Germline lookup yields CDR1 GTSNPN and CDR2 SVGIG (reference sequence). This CDR3 has 13 residues. In DNA, the CDR3 is TGTGCTAGTCGACTAGAACGGTTCAACGAGCAGTACTTC. It codes for CASRLERFNEQYF.

The chain carries TRBV4-3 and TRBJ2-1; D is possibly TRBD2 (5 bases). Per germline, CDR1 LGHNA and CDR2 YSLEER. The V end lost 1 base, the J end lost 4 bases, and 14 bases lay between the germline ends. The CDR3 is made up of 16 amino acids. The CDR3 DNA follows: TGCGCCAGCAGCCAAGGTCGTAGCGAGAAATACAATGAGCAGTTCTTC. It yields the protein CASSQGRSEKYNEQFF.

This clonotype was seen a handful of times. The rearrangement joins TRBV12-3 or TRBV12-4 to TRBJ2-2, with TRBD2 as a possible D gene (6 bases). The CDR3 totals 15 residues. Trimming shortened V by 5 bases and J by 4 bases, and 14 bases separated the two germline ends. The CDR3 DNA follows: TGTGCCAGCAGTCTCCTTTCGGGGGTCACCGGGGAGCTGTTTTTT. Amino acids: CASSLLSGVTGELFF.

Details on this clonotype: A read error may be the cause here, since a much bigger clone is one base away. The chain has TRBV29-1 and TRBJ1-3, with 8 bases matching TRBD1. Germline V lookup: CDR1 SQVTM, CDR2 ANQGSEA. Trimming removed 7 bases from V and 3 bases from J; junction bases left unmatched: 5. This CDR3 comprises 13 residues. CDR3 coding DNA: TGCAGCGCTCAGGGGGCTGTTGGAAACACCATATATTTT. It translates to CSAQGAVGNTIYF.

The CDR3 nucleotides are TGTGCCAGCACCGACAGGGGGATGAACACTGAAGCTTTCTTT. Protein product: CASTDRGMNTEAFF. The chain is built from TRBV12-3 or TRBV12-4 and TRBJ1-1; TRBD1 matches at 9 bases. This CDR3 has 14 residues. Trimming took 7 bases from V and 0 from J; bases not matched to a gene: 3.